These T cell receptor beta chains were read from a single sample in a study of T cell changes during pregnancy in multiple sclerosis. Using immunoSEQ multiplex PCR, the repertoire was profiled, and TCRdb retains in-frame clones only, with some absent. The sample consists of about 36,000 clones, 91% of them appearing once. Sequenced material: CD4+ T cells from peripheral blood mononuclear cells, taken in the second trimester of pregnancy. These receptors originate from a female donor in good health, enrolled as a control in a pregnancy study. Both conserved end residues are part of each CDR3. A D gene is named only where the DNA matches it firmly. Some rows have no size entry. The others give once, few or many, or a class for an expanded clone.

abundance	d_gene	v_gene	j_gene	CDR3nt	CDR3aa
.	.	TRBV7-3	TRBJ2-2	TGTGCCAGCAGCTTAATAGGCGGAGGCGGGGAGCTGTTTTTT	CASSLIGGGGELFF
.	.	TRBV30	TRBJ2-3	TGTGCCCGGTCTAGCACAGATACGCAGTATTTT	CARSSTDTQYF
.	.	TRBV7-8	TRBJ1-5	TGTGCCAGCAGCTCCCGAAGTTTAACCAGTCCCTTTAGCAATCAGCCCCAGCATTTT	CASSSRSLTSPFSNQPQHF
.	.	TRBV6-1	TRBJ2-7	TGTGCCAGCAGCACCTACGAGCAGTACTTC	CASSTYEQYF
.	.	TRBV19	TRBJ1-5	TGTGCCAGCCTTAAGGGGGACAGCAATCAGCCCCAGCATTTT	CASLKGDSNQPQHF
.	TRBD1	TRBV5-4	TRBJ1-3	TGTGCCAGCAGCTTGGGGACAGGGGCTGGAAACACCATATATTTT	CASSLGTGAGNTIYF
.	.	TRBV28	TRBJ1-1	TGTGCCAGCTATGATATAAGCTTTGAAGCTTTCTTT	CASYDISFEAFF
.	TRBD2	TRBV2	TRBJ2-1	TGTGCCAGCACCGGACTAGCGGGCTCCTACAATGAGCAGTTCTTC	CASTGLAGSYNEQFF
.	.	TRBV30	TRBJ1-4	TGTGCCTTCTCCAGGGAATCTAATGAAAAACTGTTTTTT	CAFSRESNEKLFF
.	.	TRBV2	TRBJ1-1	TGTGCCAGCAGTGAAGCGCGGCAGGGAGAAGCGGGCACTGAAGCTTTCTTT	CASSEARQGEAGTEAFF
.	TRBD1	TRBV7-8	TRBJ1-4	TGTGCCAGCAGCACCACAGGGGAAGAGGGTGAAAAACTGTTTTTT	CASSTTGEEGEKLFF
.	.	TRBV5-1	TRBJ1-2	TGCGCCAGGAACTATCAGGGTGGAAGCTACACCTTC	CARNYQGGSYTF
.	.	TRBV30	TRBJ1-5	TGTGCCTGGAGTTTGGGGGCGAATCAGCCCCAGCATTTT	CAWSLGANQPQHF
.	TRBD2	TRBV5-6	TRBJ2-3	TGTGCCAGCAGCTTGGGGCCCGTGACTAGTCGGGGGGGGGATACGCAGTATTTT	CASSLGPVTSRGGDTQYF
.	.	TRBV28	TRBJ1-2	TGTGCCAGCAGCTCTCCGGGACAACAACCGTATGGCTACACCTTC	CASSSPGQQPYGYTF
.	TRBD1	TRBV2	TRBJ1-1	TGTGCCAGCAGTGAAATGGGCAGGGGGCAAACTGAAGCTTTCTTT	CASSEMGRGQTEAFF
.	.	TRBV30	TRBJ1-1	TGTGCCTGGAGGTATAACACTGAAGCTTTCTTT	CAWRYNTEAFF
.	.	TRBV19	TRBJ1-2	TGTGCCAGTAGTATAAAGGTGGGCGCGGGAGGCTACACCTTC	CASSIKVGAGGYTF
.	.	TRBV12-5	TRBJ2-7	TGTGCTAGTGGTTTGGTCCCTCTCAGACACAACGAGCAGTACTTC	CASGLVPLRHNEQYF
.	TRBD1	TRBV28	TRBJ1-2	TGTGCCAGCACCCGACAGGGGGCTGGCTACACCTTC	CASTRQGAGYTF
.	.	TRBV7-3	TRBJ1-1	TGTGCCAGCAGCCCTACAGGACAGATCGATAACACTGAAGCTTTCTTT	CASSPTGQIDNTEAFF
.	.	TRBV7-8	TRBJ1-1	TGTGCCAGCAGCACACGACACGGGGTGGTGGGTGAAGCTTTCTTT	CASSTRHGVVGEAFF
.	.	TRBV29-1	TRBJ1-2	TGCAGCGTTGACGCGGGAGGGGCCTGGAGCTATGGCTACACCTTC	CSVDAGGAWSYGYTF
.	.	TRBV27	TRBJ1-2	TGTGCCAGCAGTCCCACTCGGACAGCTACTAACTATGGCTACACCTTC	CASSPTRTATNYGYTF
few	.	TRBV28	TRBJ1-2	TGTGCCAGCAGTTTAGACTCCAGGGCGTCCTATGGCTACACCTTC	CASSLDSRASYGYTF
.	TRBD1	TRBV18	TRBJ2-7	TGTGCCAGCTCACCACGACAGGGGGTCTACGAGCAGTACTTC	CASSPRQGVYEQYF
once	.	TRBV5-1	TRBJ2-5	TGCGCCAGCAGTAACCAACGAGGGCCCCAAGAGACCCAGTACTTC	CASSNQRGPQETQYF
.	.	TRBV7-9	TRBJ1-4	TGTGCCAGCAGCTCCGACCAGGGTTTTAATGAAAAACTGTTTTTT	CASSSDQGFNEKLFF
once	.	TRBV7-2	TRBJ1-5	TGTGCCAGCAGCTTAACCCCCCAGGCCCCCCAGCATTTT	CASSLTPQAPQHF
.	.	TRBV27	TRBJ1-4	TGTGCCAGCAGTTTGCTGGGCCTCCCAACTAATGAAAAACTGTTTTTT	CASSLLGLPTNEKLFF
.	.	TRBV6-5	TRBJ2-1	TGTGCCAGCAGTAACCAAGACAGAAACAATGAGCAGTTCTTC	CASSNQDRNNEQFF
.	TRBD1	TRBV6-1	TRBJ2-3	TGTGCCAGCAGTTTAGGCGGGACAGGTCAGTCGTCGCAGTATTTT	CASSLGGTGQSSQYF
.	.	TRBV6-5	TRBJ2-6	TGTGCCAGCAGTTACTTCGCCGGGTGGGGGGCCAACGTCCTGACTTTC	CASSYFAGWGANVLTF
once	TRBD1	TRBV18	TRBJ1-3	TGTGCCAGCTCTCAAACAGGGGGAGCTGGAAACACCATATATTTT	CASSQTGGAGNTIYF
.	TRBD1	TRBV6-5	TRBJ1-4	TGTGCCAGCAGTTACCTAGGACAGGGGGATACGGAAAAACTGTTTTTT	CASSYLGQGDTEKLFF
.	TRBD2	TRBV28	TRBJ2-5	TGTGCCAGTCTGGGAGGGCTTGAGACCCAGTACTTC	CASLGGLETQYF
.	.	TRBV30	TRBJ2-3	TGTGCCTGGACTGTCCGGAGAGCAGATACGCAGTATTTT	CAWTVRRADTQYF
.	.	TRBV27	TRBJ1-4	TGTGCCAGCAGTTTATACAGCCATGTATCGGAAAAACTGTTTTTT	CASSLYSHVSEKLFF
.	.	TRBV7-2	TRBJ2-1	TGTGCCAGCAGCTTAGAATCTAGTAACTACAATGAGCAGTTCTTC	CASSLESSNYNEQFF
.	.	TRBV6-1	TRBJ1-2	TGTGCCAGCAGTGAGAACCCCCAGGGCAATCCCTATGGCTACACCTTC	CASSENPQGNPYGYTF
.	.	TRBV7-7	TRBJ2-3	TGTGCTAGCAGCCCCCTGGAGTGGGAGCGGGCAGATACGCAGTATTTT	CASSPLEWERADTQYF
.	.	TRBV9	TRBJ1-6	TGTGCCAGCAGCGTAGCGGGAGGGGGTGGTTCACCCCTCCACTTT	CASSVAGGGGSPLHF
.	.	TRBV28	TRBJ2-7	TGTGCCAGCAGTTTAACGGGAGCGTGGAGGGAGCAGTACTTC	CASSLTGAWREQYF
.	.	TRBV5-4	TRBJ2-1	TGTGCCAGCAGGCCTGCGGAGGGTCCCTACAATGAGCAGTTCTTC	CASRPAEGPYNEQFF
.	TRBD1	TRBV18	TRBJ1-1	TGTGCCAGCCGACCCGGGACAGGGGGCTTCATGAACACTGAAGCTTTCTTT	CASRPGTGGFMNTEAFF
.	.	TRBV6-1	TRBJ2-5	TGTGCCAGCAGTGAAGCGTACGGGCGTCCGGGGGAGACCCAGTACTTC	CASSEAYGRPGETQYF
.	.	TRBV5-4	TRBJ2-3	TGTGCCAGCAGCTTTCCTAGACCATACTCCGATACGCAGTATTTT	CASSFPRPYSDTQYF
.	.	TRBV10-2	TRBJ2-3	TGCGCCAGCAGTGAGACACAGGCGATTAGCACAGATACGCAGTATTTT	CASSETQAISTDTQYF
.	TRBD2	TRBV7-2	TRBJ2-4	TGTGCCAGCAGCTTAGTACTAGCGGGAAACATTCAGTACTTC	CASSLVLAGNIQYF
.	TRBD1	TRBV4-2	TRBJ1-4	TGTGCCAGCAGCCCAGTCGGGGACACAGGGGACGAGGAGGATGAAAAACTGTTTTTT	CASSPVGDTGDEEDEKLFF
few	TRBD2	TRBV2	TRBJ2-7	TGTGCCAGCAGACCGGGACTAGCGGGATATGAGCAGTACTTC	CASRPGLAGYEQYF
.	TRBD1	TRBV5-4	TRBJ1-3	TGTGCCAGCAGCGGGAACGGGGACAGGGGTTTCGGAAACACCATATATTTT	CASSGNGDRGFGNTIYF
.	TRBD1	TRBV14	TRBJ2-3	TGTGCCAGCAGCCACAGGACAGGGGCTTACGATACGCAGTATTTT	CASSHRTGAYDTQYF
.	TRBD2	TRBV5-1	TRBJ2-3	TGCGCCAGCAGCCAGGGACTAGCGGGAGCGGGAGATACGCAGTATTTT	CASSQGLAGAGDTQYF
.	.	TRBV18	TRBJ2-2	TGTGCCAGCTCCCTAACTCGATCGGGATCGAACACCGGGGAGCTGTTTTTT	CASSLTRSGSNTGELFF
.	TRBD1	TRBV6-5	TRBJ2-1	TGTGCCAGCAGTTACGGAACAGGGGGGCAGTTCTTC	CASSYGTGGQFF
.	TRBD1	TRBV7-8	TRBJ1-1	TGTGCCAGCAGCTTCCAGGGACAGCACAACACTGAAGCTTTCTTT	CASSFQGQHNTEAFF
.	TRBD1	TRBV5-5	TRBJ1-2	TGTGCCAGCAGCCAAGACAGGGGGCGCAGCTACACCTTC	CASSQDRGRSYTF
.	.	TRBV5-1	TRBJ2-1	TGCGCCAGCAGCCCGGGACTGCAAAACTACAATGAGCAGTTCTTC	CASSPGLQNYNEQFF
once	.	TRBV6-1	TRBJ2-7	TGTGCCAGCAGCCCGGGACACAGCTCCTACGAGCAGTACTTC	CASSPGHSSYEQYF